These 28 T cell receptor beta chains were sequenced from one sample in a study of T cells in women clearing cervical HPV infection (dated by TCRdb to the late 2010s). The library was produced with the immunoSEQ multiplex PCR assay. TCRdb took over this immuneACCESS table, retaining in-frame rearrangements with V and J assigned. Such tables are incomplete; in checked studies, under half of the missing clones stem from an unresolved V gene, and the remainder is unexplained. The table kept for this sample lists about 20,000 clones. The biggest ten clones account for around 5.2% of the sample. The specimen was blood buffy coat. These receptors were collected from a woman aged 18 to 75 with a cervical HPV16 infection that either progressed to CIN3+ or cleared (not recorded which).

As for this clone: The sequenced fragment ends 3 residues before the CDR3 boundary, so the rest is inferred from the germline J gene. The rearrangement joins TRBV6-2 or TRBV6-3 to TRBJ1-5; no definite D call. Germline CDR1 and CDR2: MNHEY and SVGEGT. Trimming shortened V by 2 bases and J by 2 bases, and 13 bases separated the two germline ends. The CDR3 loop spans 16 amino acids. Incomplete CDR3 DNA: TGTGCCAGCAGTTACGGAGACAAGCGGCGCAATCAGCCC. Encoded protein: CASSYGDKRRNQP. The complete CDR3 protein is CASSYGDKRRNQPQHF.

As regards this clone: The read gets to within 3 residues of the CDR3 end, and the germline J gene fills in the rest. The genes are TRBV5-1 and TRBJ1-4; 7 bases match TRBD1. The germline V gene has CDR1 SGHRS and CDR2 YFSETQ. This CDR3 has 16 amino acids. V was pared by 0 bases and J by 5 bases, with 7 bases of the junction left unmatched. The CDR3 DNA, read in part, is TGCGCCAGCAGCTTGGCTCTGGGACAGAGGAATGAAAAA. It translates to CASSLALGQRNEK. The full CDR3 sequence reads CASSLALGQRNEKLFF.

Regarding this clone: The read ends 3 residues shy of where the CDR3 ends; the end is completed using the germline J gene. The chain links TRBV20-1 to TRBJ1-2, with TRBD1 identical over 9 bases. The germline V gene encodes CDR1 DFQATT and CDR2 SNEGSKA (reference sequence). The CDR3 length is 14 residues. J lost 4 bases, V lost 6 bases, and 9 bases had no gene match. CDR3 DNA (partial): TGCAGTGCCCGAACAGGGGGCGGACTCTATGGC. Protein: CSARTGGGLYG. Given in full, the CDR3 is CSARTGGGLYGYTF.

The CDR3 sequence is CASSLRGGQNSPLFF. The DNA read from the CDR3 is TGTGCCAGCAGCCTCCGCGGGGGCCAAAATTCACCA. The chain employs TRBV7-6 and TRBJ1-4; possible D gene TRBD1, 6 bases. The DNA ends 3 residues before the CDR3 does, and the rest of the CDR3 is filled in from the germline J gene. CDR3 length: 15 amino acids. Germline V lookup: CDR1 SGHVS, CDR2 FNYEAQ. Full variable domain (missing parts from reference TRBV7-6 and TRBJ1-4): GAGVSQSPRYKVTKRGQDVALRCDPISGHVSLYWYRQALGQGPEFLTYFNYEAQQDKSGLPNDRFSAERPEGSISTLTIQRTEQRDSAMYRCASSLRGGQNSPLFFGSGTQLSVL.

Remarks on this clone: From the germline J gene comes the end of the CDR3, since the read stops 3 residues before it. This rearrangement joins TRBV3-1 (or the pseudogene TRBV3-2) to TRBJ2-5; the D gene is possibly TRBD2 (6 bases). Germline V gives CDR1 LGHDT, CDR2 YNNKEL (reference sequence). Trimming shortened V by 8 bases and J by 1 base, and 17 bases separated the two germline ends. This CDR3 spans 15 amino acids. Here the CDR3 reads CASGNWTTFQETQYF. The CDR3 bases that were read are TGTGCCAGCGGCAACTGGACTACTTTCCAAGAGACC.

On this clone itself: The read ends 3 residues early relative to the CDR3; the germline J gene fills the gap. The chain couples TRBV5-1 to TRBJ2-5; 10 nucleotides match TRBD2. Germline CDR1 SGHRS, CDR2 YFSETQ. The J segment lost 7 bases and the V segment lost 4 bases, leaving 10 bases of the junction unmatched. This CDR3 has 15 amino acids. Incomplete CDR3 DNA: TGCGCCAGCAGCATTTCTCCCGGGACTAGCGTGACC. Its protein is CASSISPGTSVT. The whole CDR3 protein is CASSISPGTSVTQYF.

With regard to this clone: The CDR3 extends 3 residues past the end of the read, so its final part is completed from the germline J gene. The rearrangement joins TRBV6-2 or TRBV6-3 to TRBJ2-7; 8 nucleotides align to TRBD1. Trimming at V came to 10 bases and at J to 1 base, leaving 9 bases not matched to a gene. In germline, CDR1 is MNHEY, CDR2 SVGEGT. This CDR3 spans 14 amino acids. The CDR3 bases that were read are TGTGCCACAAACAGGGGGGCGGCATCCTACGAG. Its protein product is CATNRGAASYE. The CDR3 in full is CATNRGAASYEQYF.

To note about this clone: The read terminates 3 residues ahead of where the CDR3 ends, so the germline J gene completes it. The rearrangement links TRBV2 to TRBJ2-1; 8 bases align to TRBD2. The junction had 9 bases not matched to a gene; V was cut back by 4 bases and J by 4 bases. The germline V gene has CDR1 SNHLY and CDR2 FYNNEI. This CDR3 is built from 16 residues. CDR3 DNA (partial): TGTGCCAGCAGTGTGTTTAGCGGGGAACGGTACAATGAG. Protein: CASSVFSGERYNE. The CDR3 as a whole reads CASSVFSGERYNEQFF. Full variable domain (outside the CDR3, taken from reference TRBV2 and TRBJ2-1): EPEVTQTPSHQVTQMGQEVILRCVPISNHLYFYWYRQILGQKVEFLVSFYNNEISEKSEIFDDQFSVERPDGSNFTLKIRSTKLEDSAMYFCASSVFSGERYNEQFFGPGTRLTVL.

On this clone: The CDR3 goes on 3 residues after the read ends, and that part is filled in from the germline J gene. The chain combines TRBV7-9 with TRBJ2-1; possibly TRBD1 for D (5 bases). CDR3 length: 13 amino acids. Trimming removed 5 bases from V and 7 bases from J, with 12 bases in between. Germline lookup yields CDR1 SEHNR and CDR2 FQNEAQ (reference sequence). The part of the CDR3 DNA that was read is TGTGCCAGCAGCCGAACGACAGATAATGAG. Translating gives CASSRTTDNE. The entire CDR3 protein is CASSRTTDNEQFF.

As to this clone: The read terminates 3 residues before the CDR3 end, so the remaining end is supplied by the germline J gene. J is TRBJ1-2 and V is TRBV5-1, with D uncertain. Germline lookup yields CDR1 SGHRS and CDR2 YFSETQ. The CDR3 consists of 14 residues. The CDR3 DNA, read in part, is TGCGCCAGCAGCTTGTTTCAGGAAAAAAATGAC. It translates to CASSLFQEKND. The CDR3 in full is CASSLFQEKNDYTF.

The CDR3 reads CASSLGRLNTEAFF. The sequenced part of the CDR3 DNA is TGCGCCAGCAGCTTGGGCAGGTTGAACACTGAA. The V and J genes are TRBV5-1 and TRBJ1-1; no clear D gene. Coverage ceases 3 residues before the CDR3 finishes, and the germline J gene fills in the end. V lost 0 bases, J lost 0 bases, and 6 bases lay in between. This CDR3 has 14 residues. Germline V lookup: CDR1 SGHRS, CDR2 YFSETQ.

CDR3 loop: CASSSQGRAGELFF. The CDR3 DNA, read in part, is TGTGCCAGCAGCTCGCAGGGGCGGGCCGGGGAG. The chain has TRBV11-1 and TRBJ2-2; perhaps TRBD1 as D (6 bases). The DNA ends 3 residues before the CDR3 does, and the rest of the CDR3 is filled in from the germline J gene. The CDR3 has 14 residues. Germline V gene lookup returns CDR1 SGHAT and CDR2 FQDESV (reference sequence). V was pared by 4 bases and J by 6 bases, with 12 bases between. The complete variable domain, with remaining parts taken from reference TRBV11-1 and TRBJ2-2, reads EAEVAQSPRYKITEKSQAVAFWCDPISGHATLYWYRQILGQGPELLVQFQDESVVDDSQLPKDRFSAERLKGVDSTLKIQPAELGDSAMYLCASSSQGRAGELFFGEGSRLTVL.

As for this clone: The CDR3 goes on 3 residues after the read ends, and that part is filled in from the germline J gene. The chain is built from TRBV6-1 and TRBJ2-1, with 10 bases that match TRBD2. Germline trimming cut 5 bases from V and 7 bases from J; bases unmatched to any gene: 8. This CDR3 has 15 residues. The germline V gene has CDR1 MNHNS and CDR2 SASEGT. The CDR3 protein is CASSKGTSAGNEQFF. The part of the CDR3 DNA that was read is TGTGCCAGCAGTAAAGGGACTAGCGCGGGGAATGAG.

With respect to this clone: The read is 3 residues too short to cover the CDR3 end, so that end is filled in from the germline J gene. The chain links TRBV20-1 to TRBJ2-2, with D possibly being TRBD2 (5 bases). The CDR3 extends over 12 amino acids. Germline CDR1 and CDR2: DFQATT and SNEGSKA (reference sequence). Partial CDR3 DNA: TGCAGTGCTAGGGCGGGTAATGAAAAG. Encoded protein: CSARAGNEK. The entire CDR3 protein reads CSARAGNEKLFF.

A word on this clone: Read coverage stops 3 residues before the CDR3 terminus; the germline J gene supplies the remainder. The rearrangement uses TRBV7-9 and TRBJ2-3, with 7 bases that match TRBD1. Germline-derived CDR1 and CDR2 are SEHNR and FQNEAQ (reference sequence). The CDR3 is made up of 13 amino acids. CDR3 DNA, as far as it was read: TGTGCCAGCAATTTAGACAGGGAAGAGACG. It translates to CASNLDREET. The whole CDR3 protein reads CASNLDREETQYF.

Notes on this clone: The read stops 3 residues short of the end of the CDR3; the missing end is completed from the germline J gene. This rearrangement joins TRBV20-1 to TRBJ1-2; D unresolved. In germline, CDR1 is DFQATT, CDR2 SNEGSKA (reference sequence). The CDR3 loop spans 14 amino acids. CDR3 DNA (partial): TGCAGTGCTAGAAGGACTAGCGGTACCTACGAC. This translates into CSARRTSGTYD. The full CDR3 sequence reads CSARRTSGTYDYTF.

Regarding this clone: From the germline J gene comes the end of the CDR3, since the read stops 3 residues before it. The rearrangement uses TRBV7-9 and TRBJ1-6; maybe TRBD1 (5 bases). From germline, CDR1 is SEHNR and CDR2 FQNEAQ (reference sequence). V lost 11 bases and J lost 6, with 11 bases in between. This CDR3 has 12 amino acids. CDR3 DNA (partial): TGTGCCCCGGGACTTCCTAATTCACCC. Translated: CAPGLPNSP. The whole CDR3 region reads CAPGLPNSPLHF.

On this clone itself: The read halts 3 residues ahead of the CDR3 end, with the missing end drawn from the germline J gene. This sequence joins TRBV30 and TRBJ1-3; perhaps TRBD1 as D (6 bases). Germline values: CDR1 GTSNPN, CDR2 SVGIG (reference sequence). Trimming shortened V by 6 bases and J by 4 bases, and 19 bases separated the two germline ends. The CDR3 is made up of 15 amino acids. The CDR3 bases that were read are TGTGCCTGCCTCAGCGGAGGGGGTGGCGGAAACACC. Its translation: CACLSGGGGGNT. The entire CDR3 protein reads CACLSGGGGGNTIYF.

In regard to this clone: With the read ending 3 residues before the CDR3 end, the germline J gene is used to fill in that end. The V gene is TRBV7-2, the J gene TRBJ1-2; 10 nucleotides match TRBD1. Trimming at V came to 5 bases and at J to 5 bases, leaving 8 bases not matched to a gene. Germline CDR1 is SGHTA and CDR2 is FQGNSA. This CDR3 spans 15 amino acids. CDR3 region: CASSPWTGGEYGYTF. CDR3 DNA (partial): TGTGCCAGCAGCCCTTGGACAGGGGGTGAATATGGC.

To note about this clone: The read ends 3 residues before the CDR3 terminus; that terminus is restored from the germline J gene. This chain links TRBV6-4 with TRBJ2-1; 14 positions agree with TRBD2. This CDR3 comprises 15 residues. Germline trimming cut 4 bases from V and 9 bases from J; bases unmatched to any gene: 5. The germline CDR1 and CDR2 sequences are MRHNA and SNTAGT. The CDR3 bases that were read are TGTGCCAGCAGTGTGGGGACTAGCGGGGGCGGTGAG. The encoded protein is CASSVGTSGGGE. The CDR3 reads in full as CASSVGTSGGGEQFF.

In the case of this clone: The read halts 3 residues ahead of the CDR3 end, with the missing end drawn from the germline J gene. The chain uses TRBV20-1 and TRBJ2-5; D is unclear. Germline values: CDR1 DFQATT, CDR2 SNEGSKA (reference sequence). The V end was cut by 0 bases, the J end by 2 bases, with 16 bases between. This CDR3 region has 16 residues. The covered CDR3 bases are TGCAGTGCTAGAGATGCCGGCAGGATCGCTCAAGAGACC. Amino acids: CSARDAGRIAQET. The whole CDR3 is CSARDAGRIAQETQYF.

As for this clone: The read gets to within 3 residues of the CDR3 end, and the germline J gene fills in the rest. The chain recombines TRBV2 with TRBJ2-3; 9 nucleotides align to TRBD1. Germline CDR1 reads SNHLY; CDR2 reads FYNNEI. This CDR3 spans 15 amino acids. CDR3 DNA, as far as it was read: TGTGCCAGCAGTGGGGACAGGGCAGGGAATCAGCCG. This translates into CASSGDRAGNQP. Given in full, the CDR3 is CASSGDRAGNQPQYF.

To note about this clone: The read ends 3 residues before the CDR3 terminus; that terminus is restored from the germline J gene. This sequence joins TRBV20-1 and TRBJ1-6; a possible D gene is TRBD1 (5 bases). The CDR3 extends over 14 amino acids. Trimming removed 1 base from V and 7 bases from J, with 11 bases in between. The germline V gene has CDR1 DFQATT and CDR2 SNEGSKA (reference sequence). CDR3 bases read: TGCAGTGCTAGAGGGGGCGCGCAGAATTCACCC. Its translation: CSARGGAQNSP. In full, the CDR3 reads CSARGGAQNSPLHF.

Details on this clone: From the germline J gene comes the end of the CDR3, since the read stops 3 residues before it. The chain employs TRBV6-2 or TRBV6-3 and TRBJ2-2; a possible D gene is TRBD1 (5 bases). This CDR3 region has 12 residues. Germline lookup yields CDR1 MNHEY and CDR2 SVGEGT. V lost 6 bases to trimming and J lost 4 bases, with 6 bases between them. CDR3 bases read: TGTGCCAGCAGCCAGGGCACCGGGGAG. Its translation: CASSQGTGE. The whole CDR3 protein is CASSQGTGELFF.

In the case of this clone: The read falls 3 residues short of the CDR3 end, and the missing part is taken from the germline J gene. This chain links TRBV5-1 with TRBJ2-2, with 7 bases identical to TRBD1. Germline CDR1 is SGHRS and CDR2 is YFSETQ. After removal of 4 bases from V and 2 bases from J, the junction contained 5 bases not matched to a gene. The CDR3 has 15 residues. Partial CDR3 DNA: TGCGCCAGCAGCCCCGGGACAGCTAACACCGGGGAG. Residues: CASSPGTANTGE. The whole CDR3 reads CASSPGTANTGELFF.

Concerning this clone: The observed sequence ends 3 residues before the CDR3 terminus, with the missing tail filled in from the germline J gene. V is TRBV30 and J is TRBJ1-2; D call uncertain. There are 13 residues in the CDR3. The germline V gene encodes CDR1 GTSNPN and CDR2 SVGIG (reference sequence). The part of the CDR3 DNA that was read is TGTGCCTGGGGACCAGCTAGCTCCTACGAC. Residues: CAWGPASSYD. The full-length CDR3 reads as CAWGPASSYDYTF.

In the case of this clone: From the germline J gene comes the end of the CDR3, since the read stops 3 residues before it. The chain is built from TRBV6-4 and TRBJ2-3; D possibly corresponds to TRBD2 (5 bases). From germline, CDR1 is MRHNA and CDR2 SNTAGT. Trimming stripped 0 bases from V and 1 base from J, with 8 bases between. The CDR3 is 15 residues long. The CDR3 loop is CASSDSLSGTDTQYF. The sequenced part of the CDR3 DNA is TGTGCCAGCAGTGACTCTCTTAGCGGCACAGATACG.

With regard to this clone: The read comes to an end 3 residues before the CDR3 does, leaving the germline J gene to fill in the end. This chain joins TRBV30 and TRBJ2-7; no definite D call. The V end was cut by 2 bases, the J end by 5 bases, with 16 bases between. The CDR3 covers 14 residues. Germline loops: CDR1 GTSNPN, CDR2 SVGIG (reference sequence). The CDR3 reads CAWSPLGGVNEQYF. Incomplete CDR3 DNA: TGTGCCTGGAGTCCCCTAGGCGGCGTGAACGAG.